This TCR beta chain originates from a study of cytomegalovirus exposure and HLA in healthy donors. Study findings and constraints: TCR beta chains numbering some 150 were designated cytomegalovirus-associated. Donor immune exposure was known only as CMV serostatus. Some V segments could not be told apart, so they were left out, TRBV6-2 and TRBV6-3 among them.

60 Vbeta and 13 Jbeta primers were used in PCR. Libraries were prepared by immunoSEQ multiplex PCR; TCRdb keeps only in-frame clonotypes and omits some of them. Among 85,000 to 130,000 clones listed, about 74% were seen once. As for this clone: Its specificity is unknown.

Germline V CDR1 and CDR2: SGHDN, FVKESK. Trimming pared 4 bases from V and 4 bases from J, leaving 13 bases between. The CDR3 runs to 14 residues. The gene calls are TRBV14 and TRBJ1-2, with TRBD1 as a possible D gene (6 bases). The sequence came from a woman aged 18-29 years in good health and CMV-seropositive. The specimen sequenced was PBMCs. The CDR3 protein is CASSPQGFGYGYTF. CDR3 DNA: TGTGCCAGCAGCCCACAGGGTTTTGGCTATGGCTACACCTTC.